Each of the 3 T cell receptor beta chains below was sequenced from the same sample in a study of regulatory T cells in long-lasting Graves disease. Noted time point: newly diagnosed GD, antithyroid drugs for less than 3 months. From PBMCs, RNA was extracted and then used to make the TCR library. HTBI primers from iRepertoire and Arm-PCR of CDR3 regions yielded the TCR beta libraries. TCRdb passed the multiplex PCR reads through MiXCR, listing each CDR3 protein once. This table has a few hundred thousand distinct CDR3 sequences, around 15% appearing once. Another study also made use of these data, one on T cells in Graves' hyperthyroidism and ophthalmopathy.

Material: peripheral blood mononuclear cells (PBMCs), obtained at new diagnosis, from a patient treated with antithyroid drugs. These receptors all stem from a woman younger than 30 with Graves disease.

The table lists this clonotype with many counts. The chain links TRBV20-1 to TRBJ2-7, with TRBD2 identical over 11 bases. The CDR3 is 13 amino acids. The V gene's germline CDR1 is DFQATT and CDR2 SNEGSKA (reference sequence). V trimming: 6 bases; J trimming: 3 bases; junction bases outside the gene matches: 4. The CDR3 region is CSARLAGNYEQYF. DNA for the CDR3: TGCAGTGCCAGACTAGCGGGGAACTACGAGCAGTACTTC.

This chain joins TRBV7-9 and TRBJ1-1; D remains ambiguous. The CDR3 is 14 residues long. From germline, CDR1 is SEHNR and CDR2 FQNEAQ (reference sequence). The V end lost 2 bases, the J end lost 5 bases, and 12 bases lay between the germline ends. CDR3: CASSLNSRGTEAFF. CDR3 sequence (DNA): TGTGCCAGCAGCTTAAATAGCCGTGGGACTGAAGCTTTCTTT.

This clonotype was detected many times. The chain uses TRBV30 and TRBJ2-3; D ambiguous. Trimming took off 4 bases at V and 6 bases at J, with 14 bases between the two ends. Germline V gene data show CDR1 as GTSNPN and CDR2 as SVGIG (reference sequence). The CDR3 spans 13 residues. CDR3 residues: CAWILPNLDTQYF. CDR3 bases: TGTGCCTGGATTCTCCCGAACCTGGATACGCAGTATTTT.